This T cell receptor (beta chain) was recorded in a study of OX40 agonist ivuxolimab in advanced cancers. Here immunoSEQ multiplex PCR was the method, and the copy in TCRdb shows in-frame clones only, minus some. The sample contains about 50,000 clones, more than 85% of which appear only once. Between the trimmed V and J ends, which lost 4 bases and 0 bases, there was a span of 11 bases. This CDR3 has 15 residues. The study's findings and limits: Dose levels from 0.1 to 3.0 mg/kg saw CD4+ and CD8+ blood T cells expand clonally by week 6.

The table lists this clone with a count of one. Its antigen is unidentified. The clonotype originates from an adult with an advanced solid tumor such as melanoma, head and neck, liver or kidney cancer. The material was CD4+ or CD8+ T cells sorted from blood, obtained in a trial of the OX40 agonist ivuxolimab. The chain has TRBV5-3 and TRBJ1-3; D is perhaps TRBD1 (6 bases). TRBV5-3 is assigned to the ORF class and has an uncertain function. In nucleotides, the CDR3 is TGTGCCAGAAGCGCCGGACAGCCCTCTGGAAACACCATATATTTT. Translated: CARSAGQPSGNTIYF.